The source of this T cell receptor beta chain is a study of immune evolution from preneoplasia to lung adenocarcinoma. The method was immunoSEQ multiplex PCR; TCRdb's version includes in-frame clones alone and lacks a portion of them. The table shows a few thousand clones, with around three quarters occurring only once. H&E slides confirmed each diagnosis, reviewed by two pathologists independently. This clone was found a few times. What it binds is unknown. Study conclusions and caveats: From normal lung to invasive adenocarcinoma, top clone frequencies appeared to decrease.

V was trimmed by 0 bases and J by 6 bases, leaving 15 bases between them. Germline V gene data show CDR1 as SGHAT and CDR2 as FQDESV (reference sequence). The CDR3 has 16 amino acids. This chain uses TRBV11-1 with TRBJ2-1, with D possibly TRBD2 on 6 matching bases. This TCR came from a person between 70 and 80 years old with lung adenocarcinoma. Sequences were obtained from FFPE minimally invasive lung adenocarcinoma tissue. This CDR3 reads CASSLAAGISSNEQFF. CDR3 DNA: TGTGCCAGCAGCTTAGCTGCGGGAATATCAAGCAATGAGCAGTTCTTC.